The 20 T cell receptor beta chains presented below share a single source sample, sequenced in a study of cytomegalovirus exposure and HLA in healthy donors. The PCR was carried out with 60 Vbeta primers and 13 Jbeta primers. Profiled with immunoSEQ multiplex PCR; TCRdb holds only in-frame clones, not every one. This sample's table reports 55,000 to 75,000 clones. Sample: PBMCs. The receptors come from a male donor in good health and CMV-seronegative.

Concerning this clone: This specimen includes other DNA sequences encoding the same CDR3. V is TRBV5-5 and J is TRBJ1-2, with D maybe TRBD1 (5 bases). Germline assignment: CDR1 SGHKS and CDR2 YYEKEE (reference sequence). The V gene lost 0 bases and the J gene lost 1 base, with 10 bases spanning the gap. The CDR3 covers 15 residues. Here the CDR3 DNA reads TGTGCCAGCAGCTTGGCGGAGGGGAGTAACTATGGCTACACCTTC. It yields the protein CASSLAEGSNYGYTF.

The V gene is TRBV7-2, the J gene TRBJ1-2; 9 bases agree with TRBD1. Germline-derived CDR1 and CDR2 are SGHTA and FQGNSA. V lost 3 bases, J lost 7 bases, and 6 bases stayed unmatched. CDR3 size: 14 residues. CDR3 loop: CASSFTGGEGGYTF. The CDR3 DNA follows: TGTGCCAGCAGCTTTACAGGGGGCGAAGGTGGCTACACCTTC.

The rearrangement joins TRBV19 to TRBJ1-4, with D possibly being TRBD1 (5 bases). CDR1 is LNHDA, CDR2 SQIVND, per germline (reference sequence). The CDR3 is 15 amino acids. V was trimmed by 6 bases and J by 2 bases, leaving 13 bases between them. The DNA of the CDR3 is TGTGCCAGTAGCCTAGGGGAGGTTACTAATGAAAAACTGTTTTTT. The encoded protein is CASSLGEVTNEKLFF. Using reference TRBV19 and TRBJ1-4 for the parts outside the CDR3, the full variable domain is DGGITQSPKYLFRKEGQNVTLSCEQNLNHDAMYWYRQDPGQGLRLIYYSQIVNDFQKGDIAEGYSVSREKKESFPLTVTSAQKNPTAFYLCASSLGEVTNEKLFFGSGTQLSVL.

V and J are TRBV27 and TRBJ2-5; TRBD2 might be the D (6 bases). The CDR3 spans 17 residues. Trimming stripped 2 bases from V and 0 bases from J, with 16 bases between. CDR1 is MNHEY and CDR2 is SMNVEV in the germline V gene (reference sequence). CDR3 amino acids: CASSLGRGGVYQETQYF. The CDR3 DNA is TGTGCCAGCAGTTTAGGGCGCGGCGGGGTCTACCAAGAGACCCAGTACTTC.

Here the CDR3 reads CAWRTGVGTEAFF. The CDR3 DNA reads as TGTGCCTGGAGGACAGGGGTCGGCACTGAAGCTTTCTTT. The gene calls are TRBV30 and TRBJ1-1; 8 bases match TRBD1. The J segment lost 4 bases and the V segment lost 3 bases, leaving 4 bases of the junction unmatched. Per the germline V gene, CDR1 is GTSNPN and CDR2 is SVGIG (reference sequence). The CDR3 spans 13 residues.

CDR3: CASSLWETGQGLRGYTF. The CDR3, as DNA: TGTGCCAGCAGTTTATGGGAAACGGGACAGGGGTTACGCGGCTACACCTTC. The gene calls are TRBV28 and TRBJ1-2; 10 nucleotides match TRBD1. Germline V lookup: CDR1 MDHEN, CDR2 SYDVKM. With 0 bases clipped from V and 8 bases from J, the junction kept 12 bases outside the gene matches. The CDR3 loop spans 17 amino acids.

This rearrangement joins TRBV5-5 to TRBJ2-7, with no clear D. V was shortened by 2 bases and J by 2 bases, with 8 bases between the two germline ends. There are 13 residues in the CDR3. CDR1 is SGHKS and CDR2 is YYEKEE in the germline V gene (reference sequence). This CDR3 reads CASSFSAAYEQYF. CDR3 sequence (DNA): TGTGCCAGCAGCTTCAGCGCCGCCTACGAGCAGTACTTC.

The chain joins TRBV15 to TRBJ1-3; the match to TRBD1 covers 8 bases. The length of the CDR3 is 14 residues. With V trimmed by 5 bases and J by 3 bases, 3 bases remained unmatched. CDR1 is LNHNV and CDR2 is YYDKDF in the germline V gene (reference sequence). CDR3 in amino acids: CATSHRGSGNTIYF. CDR3 sequence (DNA): TGTGCCACCAGCCACAGGGGGAGTGGAAACACCATATATTTT.

The CDR3 reads CASRQTISRGETQYF. The CDR3 DNA follows: TGCGCCAGCAGACAGACAATTTCGCGGGGAGAGACCCAGTACTTC. The genes are TRBV23-1 and TRBJ2-5; perhaps TRBD2 as D (6 bases). TRBV23-1 is placed among ORFs of uncertain function. CDR3 length: 15 residues. The ends were cut back, 6 bases at V and 4 bases at J, with 18 bases in the middle.

The chain combines TRBV19 with TRBJ2-5, with TRBD1 matching 7 bases. Germline-derived CDR1 and CDR2 are LNHDA and SQIVND (reference sequence). The V segment lost 6 bases and the J segment 3 bases; nucleotides outside the gene matches: 10. This CDR3 contains 15 residues. CDR3 residues: CASSQTGITEETQYF. Here the CDR3 DNA reads TGTGCCAGTAGCCAGACAGGGATTACCGAAGAGACCCAGTACTTC.

This chain joins TRBV7-9 and TRBJ2-7; D unclear. V was trimmed by 3 bases and J by 7 bases, leaving 10 bases between them. The CDR3 runs to 12 residues. The V gene's germline CDR1 is SEHNR and CDR2 FQNEAQ (reference sequence). CDR3 DNA sequence: TGTGCCAGCAGCTTGAATAGTCGAGAGCAGTACTTC. Translated, it gives CASSLNSREQYF.

The V gene is TRBV10-3, the J gene TRBJ2-2; D is possibly TRBD1 (6 bases). The V end lost 3 bases, the J end lost 0 bases, and 11 bases lay between the germline ends. This CDR3 comprises 16 residues. In germline, CDR1 is ENHRY, CDR2 SYGVKD. The DNA of the CDR3 is TGTGCCATCAGTGAACCGGGACACGCGAACACCGGGGAGCTGTTTTTT. This codes for CAISEPGHANTGELFF.

The rearrangement links TRBV29-1 to TRBJ1-3, with D unclear. Trimming stripped 6 bases from V and 0 bases from J, with 6 bases between. This CDR3 has 12 amino acids. Germline V gene lookup returns CDR1 SQVTM and CDR2 ANQGSEA. In nucleotides, the CDR3 is TGCAGCGTATCCCTCTCTGGAAACACCATATATTTT. Amino acid sequence: CSVSLSGNTIYF. Filled out from reference TRBV29-1 and TRBJ1-3, the complete variable domain reads SAVISQKPSRDICQRGTSLTIQCQVDSQVTMMFWYRQQPGQSLTLIATANQGSEATYESGFVIDKFPISRPNLTFSTLTVSNMSPEDSSIYLCSVSLSGNTIYFGEGSWLTVV.

V is TRBV28 and J is TRBJ1-5, with TRBD1 as a possible D gene (5 bases). Germline V gene lookup returns CDR1 MDHEN and CDR2 SYDVKM. The CDR3 consists of 12 residues. Trimming cost V 5 bases and J 6 bases, with 8 bases left between them. The chain's CDR3 is CASSPTAQPQHF. The CDR3 DNA follows: TGTGCCAGCAGTCCGACAGCTCAGCCCCAGCATTTT.

The chain recombines TRBV28 with TRBJ2-2; 8 bases align to TRBD2. Germline V CDR1 and CDR2: MDHEN, SYDVKM. With V trimmed by 5 bases and J by 5 bases, 4 bases remained unmatched. The CDR3 is 14 amino acids. CDR3 protein: CASSRLAGTGELFF. DNA for the CDR3: TGTGCCAGCAGTCGGTTAGCGGGAACCGGGGAGCTGTTTTTT.

The chain uses TRBV28 and TRBJ1-4, with a weak D call TRBD1 (5 bases). From germline, CDR1 is MDHEN and CDR2 SYDVKM. Trimming removed 6 bases from V and 7 bases from J, with 18 bases in between. The CDR3 is made up of 15 amino acids. CDR3 sequence (DNA): TGTGCCAGCAGATCATACAGGAGGGGTGGTGAAAAACTGTTTTTT. Translating gives CASRSYRRGGEKLFF. The full variable domain, completed using reference TRBV28 and TRBJ1-4, is DVKVTQSSRYLVKRTGEKVFLECVQDMDHENMFWYRQDPGLGLRLIYFSYDVKMKEKGDIPEGYSVSREKKERFSLILESASTNQTSMYLCASRSYRRGGEKLFFGSGTQLSVL.

This chain joins TRBV7-6 and TRBJ2-5, with 10 positions matching TRBD2. The CDR3 is 15 residues long. V shed 1 base and J 5 bases; nucleotides not matched to a gene: 4. Germline values: CDR1 SGHVS, CDR2 FNYEAQ. The CDR3 protein is CASSLVAGGSETQYF. Here the CDR3 DNA reads TGTGCCAGCAGCTTAGTAGCGGGGGGCAGTGAGACCCAGTACTTC.

The chain uses TRBV5-1 and TRBJ1-2; 8 bases align to TRBD1. The CDR3 contains 15 residues. Germline CDR1 SGHRS, CDR2 YFSETQ. V shed 0 bases, J shed 5 bases, and the junction held 6 bases outside the gene matches. The CDR3 nucleotides read TGCGCCAGCAGCTTGGGGACAGGGCGGGGGTATGGCTACACCTTC. Translating it yields CASSLGTGRGYGYTF.

This chain joins TRBV11-2 and TRBJ2-3; D gene uncertain. Germline V gene lookup returns CDR1 SGHAT and CDR2 FQNNGV. The V and J ends lost 4 bases and 5 bases respectively, with 13 bases between them. This CDR3 has 14 amino acids. This CDR3 reads CASSSSWPRDTQYF. In nucleotides, the CDR3 is TGTGCCAGCAGCTCCTCCTGGCCCCGAGATACGCAGTATTTT.

The gene calls are TRBV18 and TRBJ2-7; D is undetermined. Trimming took off 6 bases at V and 6 bases at J, with 18 bases between the two ends. The CDR3 has 14 amino acids. The germline V gene encodes CDR1 KGHSH and CDR2 LQKENI. CDR3 bases: TGTGCCAGCTCCCGCTCCGGTGGAGCCGGCGAGCAGTACTTC. Translating it yields CASSRSGGAGEQYF.